A selection of T cell receptor beta chains follows, all from one sample in a study of blood T cell repertoires in COVID-19. Produced via immunoSEQ multiplex PCR; TCRdb's table is partial and in-frame only. The table records roughly 190,000 clones, 80% of them present only once. The sample consisted of peripheral blood. The receptors here all came from a man aged 55 to 70 with acute or convalescent COVID-19. CDR3s include the opening cysteine and the closing phenylalanine or tryptophan. The D gene is left open where the match is weak. Clone size appears in some rows only: once, few, many, or a class for an expanded clone.

D gene: TRBD2; clone size: .; V gene: TRBV5-1; J gene: TRBJ2-7; CDR3 protein: CASSRAGALYEQYF; CDR3 DNA: TGCGCCAGCAGCCGAGCGGGGGCCCTCTACGAGCAGTACTTC
D gene: TRBD2; clone size: .; V gene: TRBV13; J gene: TRBJ2-1; CDR3 protein: CASSLWSEGTSGAKVLSYNEQFF; CDR3 DNA: TGTGCCAGCAGCTTATGGAGTGAGGGAACTAGCGGGGCTAAAGTTTTGTCCTACAATGAGCAGTTCTTC
D gene: .; clone size: once; V gene: TRBV7-9; J gene: TRBJ1-6; CDR3 protein: CASSAQADSPLHF; CDR3 DNA: TGTGCCAGCAGCGCCCAAGCGGATTCACCCCTCCACTTT
D gene: .; clone size: .; V gene: TRBV10-3; J gene: TRBJ2-3; CDR3 protein: CAISERGPDTQYF; CDR3 DNA: TGTGCCATCAGTGAAAGGGGCCCAGATACGCAGTATTTT
D gene: TRBD1; clone size: .; V gene: TRBV6-6; J gene: TRBJ2-7; CDR3 protein: CASSYPPGQAYEQYF; CDR3 DNA: TGTGCCAGCAGTTACCCACCGGGACAGGCCTACGAGCAGTACTTC
D gene: TRBD1; clone size: .; V gene: TRBV9; J gene: TRBJ2-6; CDR3 protein: CASSASGQGSSGANVLTF; CDR3 DNA: TGTGCCAGCAGCGCCTCGGGACAGGGGTCCTCTGGGGCCAACGTCCTGACTTTC
D gene: TRBD2; clone size: .; V gene: TRBV2; J gene: TRBJ2-3; CDR3 protein: CASRRTWNIAGGPHDTQYF; CDR3 DNA: TGTGCCAGCAGGCGCACCTGGAATATAGCGGGAGGGCCTCACGATACGCAGTATTTT
D gene: .; clone size: .; V gene: TRBV6-5; J gene: TRBJ1-5; CDR3 protein: CASRVQVNSNQPQHF; CDR3 DNA: TGTGCCAGCAGGGTACAGGTAAATAGCAATCAGCCCCAGCATTTT
D gene: .; clone size: .; V gene: TRBV30; J gene: TRBJ1-5; CDR3 protein: CAWSVSANQPQHF; CDR3 DNA: TGTGCCTGGAGTGTGTCAGCGAATCAGCCCCAGCATTTT
D gene: TRBD1; clone size: many; V gene: TRBV27; J gene: TRBJ2-7; CDR3 protein: CASTKGQGLYEQYF; CDR3 DNA: TGTGCCAGCACCAAAGGACAGGGGTTATACGAGCAGTACTTC
D gene: TRBD2; clone size: .; V gene: TRBV6-2/TRBV6-3; J gene: TRBJ2-3; CDR3 protein: CASSYTEGLAGLYTQYF; CDR3 DNA: TGTGCCAGCAGCTATACCGAGGGACTAGCGGGACTCTATACGCAGTATTTT
D gene: TRBD1; clone size: .; V gene: TRBV19; J gene: TRBJ1-1; CDR3 protein: CASIKGQGGTEAFF; CDR3 DNA: TGTGCCAGTATAAAGGGACAGGGTGGTACTGAAGCTTTCTTT
D gene: TRBD1; clone size: .; V gene: TRBV5-1; J gene: TRBJ2-2; CDR3 protein: CASSLVQGAGELFF; CDR3 DNA: TGCGCCAGCAGCTTGGTACAGGGGGCCGGGGAGCTGTTTTTT
D gene: .; clone size: few; V gene: TRBV24-1; J gene: TRBJ1-3; CDR3 protein: CATSPRGSGNTIYF; CDR3 DNA: TGTGCCACCAGCCCCCGGGGCTCTGGAAACACCATATATTTT
D gene: .; clone size: .; V gene: TRBV21-1; J gene: TRBJ1-1; CDR3 protein: CASSGRYRDTEAFF; CDR3 DNA: TGTGCCAGCAGCGGCCGTTACAGGGACACTGAAGCTTTCTTT
D gene: TRBD1; clone size: .; V gene: TRBV9; J gene: TRBJ2-3; CDR3 protein: CAGQGALTDTQYF; CDR3 DNA: TGTGCCGGACAGGGGGCGCTCACAGATACGCAGTATTTT
D gene: .; clone size: .; V gene: TRBV19; J gene: TRBJ1-6; CDR3 protein: CASSPLYRSSYNSPLHF; CDR3 DNA: TGTGCCAGTAGTCCTCTCTACAGGAGCTCCTATAATTCACCCCTCCACTTT